This passage covers 6 T cell receptor beta chains from one sample sequenced in a study of control samples from healthy donors and cancer patients. Assay: immunoSEQ multiplex PCR; the TCRdb copy retains only in-frame clones and omits some. The profile shows fewer than 100,000 clones, roughly four fifths of them singletons. The sequenced sample was blood. These TCRs come from a man in his 60s in good health.

V and J are TRBV30 and TRBJ2-1; either TRBD1 or TRBD2 may fit D (5 bases each). The V gene lost 3 bases and the J gene lost 0 bases, with 15 bases spanning the gap. The germline gives CDR1 GTSNPN, CDR2 SVGIG (reference sequence). CDR3 size: 16 residues. The CDR3 protein is CAWSSRGLSSYNEQFF. The DNA of the CDR3 is TGTGCCTGGAGCTCCCGGGGCTTGAGCTCCTACAATGAGCAGTTCTTC.

The CDR3 sequence is CASRHRGTNEKLFF. CDR3 coding DNA: TGTGCCAGCAGGCACAGGGGAACTAATGAAAAACTGTTTTTT. The V call is TRBV6-5, the J call TRBJ1-4; 7 bases align to TRBD1. V lost 6 bases and J lost 1; bases outside the gene matches: 2. Germline V CDR1 and CDR2: MNHEY, SVGAGI. The CDR3 has 14 amino acids.

Comment on this clone: Germline is not matched at one junction end, which may reflect a read error. V and J are TRBV30 and TRBJ1-2, with D perhaps TRBD1 (5 bases). The CDR3 contains 12 residues. Germline values: CDR1 GTSNPN, CDR2 SVGIG (reference sequence). The CDR3 reads CAWRQAAGLFSF. The CDR3 nucleotides read TGTGCCTGGAGACAAGCGGCAGGGTTATTCTCCTTC.

This clone has a handful of counts. The V gene is TRBV9, the J gene TRBJ2-7, with TRBD1 matching over 8 bases. The CDR3 is 17 amino acids. CDR1 SGDLS and CDR2 YYNGEE come from the germline V gene. Unmatched junction bases numbered 19, after V lost 5 bases and J lost 6 bases. CDR3 amino acids: CASRERRTGGRKAEQYF. The CDR3 bases are TGTGCCAGCAGAGAGAGGCGCACAGGGGGAAGGAAGGCCGAGCAGTACTTC.

V and J are TRBV27 and TRBJ2-5; 11 nucleotides line up with TRBD1. V shed 5 bases, J shed 3 bases, and the junction held 11 bases outside the gene matches. Per germline, CDR1 MNHEY and CDR2 SMNVEV (reference sequence). The CDR3 has 17 residues. The CDR3 loop is CASSRSTGQGGKETQYF. CDR3 nucleotide sequence: TGTGCCAGCAGTCGCTCTACGGGACAGGGGGGGAAAGAGACCCAGTACTTC.

This clone was seen only once. This chain links TRBV2 with TRBJ2-5; no clear D gene. Germline values: CDR1 SNHLY, CDR2 FYNNEI. V was shortened by 7 bases and J by 5 bases, with 8 bases between the two germline ends. This CDR3 is 11 amino acids long. The CDR3 nucleotides are TGTGCCAGCACCCAATTGGAGACCCAGTACTTC. The encoded protein is CASTQLETQYF.